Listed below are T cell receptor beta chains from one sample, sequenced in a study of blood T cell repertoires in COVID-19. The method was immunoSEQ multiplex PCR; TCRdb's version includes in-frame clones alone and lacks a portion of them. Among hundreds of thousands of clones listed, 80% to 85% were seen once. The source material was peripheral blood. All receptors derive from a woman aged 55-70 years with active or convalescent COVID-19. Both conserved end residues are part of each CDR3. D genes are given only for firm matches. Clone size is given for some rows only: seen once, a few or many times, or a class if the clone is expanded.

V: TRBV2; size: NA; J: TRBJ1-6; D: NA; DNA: TGTGCCAGCAGTGAAGCTGATCGAGTTTCACCCCTCCACTTT; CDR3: CASSEADRVSPLHF
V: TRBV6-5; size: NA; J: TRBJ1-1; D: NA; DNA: TGTGCCAGCAGTTACTCGGCGGAACCTAACACTGAAGCTTTCTTT; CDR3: CASSYSAEPNTEAFF
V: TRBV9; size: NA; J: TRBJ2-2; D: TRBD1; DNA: TGTGCCAGCAGCGTGGGACAGGGGACCGGGGAGCTGTTTTTT; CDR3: CASSVGQGTGELFF
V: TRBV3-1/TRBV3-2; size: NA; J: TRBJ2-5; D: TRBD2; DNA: TGTGCCAGCAGCCAAGTTTCTAGCGGGGGAGAAGAGACCCAGTACTTC; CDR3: CASSQVSSGGEETQYF
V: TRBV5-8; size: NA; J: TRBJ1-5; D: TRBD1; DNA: TGTGCCAGCAGCTTGGCCACGGAGACAGGGGGCCATCAGCCCCAGCATTTT; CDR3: CASSLATETGGHQPQHF
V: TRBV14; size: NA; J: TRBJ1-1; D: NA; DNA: TGTGCCAGCAGCCAAGAACTTGGAGCTTTCTTT; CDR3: CASSQELGAFF
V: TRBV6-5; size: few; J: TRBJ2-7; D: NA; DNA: TGTGCCAGCAGCCTTATGACAGCCTACGAGCAGTACTTC; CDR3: CASSLMTAYEQYF
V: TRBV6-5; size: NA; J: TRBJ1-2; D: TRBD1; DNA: TGTGCCAGCAGGTCCCGGGACAGGGGGAGAGGCTACACCTTC; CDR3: CASRSRDRGRGYTF
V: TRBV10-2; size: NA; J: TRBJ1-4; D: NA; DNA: TGCGCCAGCGCCGACAACCGTAATGAAAAACTGTTTTTT; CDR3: CASADNRNEKLFF
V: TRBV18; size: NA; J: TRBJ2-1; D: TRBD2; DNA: TGTGCCAGCTCACCGACTAGCGGGAGCTCCTACAATGAGCAGTTCTTC; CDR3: CASSPTSGSSYNEQFF
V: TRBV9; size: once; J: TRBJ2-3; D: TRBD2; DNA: TGTGCCAGCAACCGCCTAGCGGGAGGTGGCACAGATACGCAGTATTTT; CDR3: CASNRLAGGGTDTQYF
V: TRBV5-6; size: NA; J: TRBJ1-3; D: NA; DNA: TGTGCCAGCAGCCAACAGGGAGAAGGAAACACCATATATTTT; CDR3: CASSQQGEGNTIYF
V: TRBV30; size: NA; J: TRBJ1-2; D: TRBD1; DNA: TGTGCCTGGAGAGGACAGGGGCCCTATGGCTACACCTTC; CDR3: CAWRGQGPYGYTF
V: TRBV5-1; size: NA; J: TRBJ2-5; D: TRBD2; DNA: TGCGCCAGCAGCCCCTCGGGGGGGCGGGAGACCCAGTACTTC; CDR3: CASSPSGGRETQYF
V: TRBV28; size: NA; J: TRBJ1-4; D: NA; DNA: TGTGCCAGCAGAAGGGGAACGGCCTCTGAAAAACTGTTTTTT; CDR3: CASRRGTASEKLFF
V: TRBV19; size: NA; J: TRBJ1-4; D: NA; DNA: TGTGCCAGTAACTCAATCGCCAGGTCCACTAATGAAAAACTGTTTTTT; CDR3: CASNSIARSTNEKLFF
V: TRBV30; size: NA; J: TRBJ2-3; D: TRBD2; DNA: TGTGCCTGGGGGACTAGGGCGCAGTATTTT; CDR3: CAWGTRAQYF
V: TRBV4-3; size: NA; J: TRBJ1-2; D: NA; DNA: TGCGCCAGCAGCCAAGGGGTTACGGACAGTTGGGGAGGCTACACCTTC; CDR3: CASSQGVTDSWGGYTF
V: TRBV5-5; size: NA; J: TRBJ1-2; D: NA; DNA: TGTGCCAGCAGCTCCAGCCGGGGTTCCTCCTATGGCTACACCTTC; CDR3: CASSSSRGSSYGYTF
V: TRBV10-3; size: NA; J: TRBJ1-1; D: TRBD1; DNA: TGTGCCATCGGGACAGGGGGCCGAACTGAAGCTTTCTTT; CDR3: CAIGTGGRTEAFF
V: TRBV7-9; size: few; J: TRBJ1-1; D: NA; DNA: TGTGCCAGCACCAAAGGGGTGGGGGGGATCGAAGCTTTCTTT; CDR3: CASTKGVGGIEAFF
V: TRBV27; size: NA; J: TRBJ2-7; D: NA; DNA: TGTGCCAGCAGTGGAGGACGGACAGACTCCTACGAGCAGTACTTC; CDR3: CASSGGRTDSYEQYF
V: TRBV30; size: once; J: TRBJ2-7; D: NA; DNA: TGTGCCTGGAGTGGGCAGGCTCCCTACGAGCAGTACTTC; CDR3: CAWSGQAPYEQYF
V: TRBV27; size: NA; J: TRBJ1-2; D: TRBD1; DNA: TGTGCCAGCAGTCGACAGGGCAACTATGGCTACACCTTC; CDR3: CASSRQGNYGYTF
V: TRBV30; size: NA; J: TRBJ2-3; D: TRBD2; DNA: TGTGCCTGGAGTTTGTGGGCGGGGGTGAATACAGATACGCAGTATTTT; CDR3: CAWSLWAGVNTDTQYF
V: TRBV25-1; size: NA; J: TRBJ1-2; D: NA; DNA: TGTGCCAGCAGTGGAAAAGGGGGGGGGCATGGCTACACCTTC; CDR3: CASSGKGGGHGYTF
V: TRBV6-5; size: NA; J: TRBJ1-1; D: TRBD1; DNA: TGTGCCAGCAGTGACTCGACAGGGGGCTTGGATGAAGCTTTCTTT; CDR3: CASSDSTGGLDEAFF
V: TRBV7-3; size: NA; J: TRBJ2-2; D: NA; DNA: TGTGCCAGCAGCTCCCAGGGGACCGGGGAGCTGTTTTTT; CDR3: CASSSQGTGELFF
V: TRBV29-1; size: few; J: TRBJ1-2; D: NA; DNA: TGCAGCGCGGGGGGGCCTAACTATGGCTACACCTTC; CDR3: CSAGGPNYGYTF
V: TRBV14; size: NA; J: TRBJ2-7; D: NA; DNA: TGTGCCAGCAGCCAACGACATTACTACGAGCAGTACTTC; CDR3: CASSQRHYYEQYF
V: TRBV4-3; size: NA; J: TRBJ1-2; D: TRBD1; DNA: TGCGCCAGCAGCCAAGAGCAGGGGGCAGGGTATGGCTACACCTTC; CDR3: CASSQEQGAGYGYTF
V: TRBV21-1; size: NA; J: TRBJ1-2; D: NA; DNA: TGTGCCAGCAGCAACCATGGACAGGCTAACTATGGCTACACCTTC; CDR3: CASSNHGQANYGYTF
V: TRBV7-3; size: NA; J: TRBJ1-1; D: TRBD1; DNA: TGTGCCAGCAGCTTAGGGGGGACAGCCAGTGAAGCTTTCTTT; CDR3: CASSLGGTASEAFF